The 3 T cell receptor beta chains in this list originate from one sample, sequenced in a study. TCRdb ran MiXCR on the RT-PCR reads and lists one entry per CDR3 protein. The sample consists of hundreds of thousands of distinct CDR3 sequences, 13% to 15% of them appearing once. The sample consisted of memory CD4+ T cells from blood. These receptors were taken from a female donor in good health, serving as a healthy control.

The table lists this clonotype with a few counts. This rearrangement joins TRBV20-1 to TRBJ1-5; D gene ambiguous. From germline, CDR1 is DFQATT and CDR2 SNEGSKA (reference sequence). Trimming took 1 base from V and 7 from J, leaving 14 bases between them. The CDR3 has 14 residues. The CDR3: CSARVPGKGQPQHF. The CDR3, as DNA: TGCAGTGCTAGAGTCCCGGGGAAGGGACAGCCCCAGCATTTT.

There are a few counts of this clonotype. The chain is built from TRBV5-1 and TRBJ1-2; a weak D match, TRBD1 (6 bases). The CDR3 is 14 amino acids. The V gene lost 2 bases and the J gene lost 1 base, with 9 bases spanning the gap. The germline gives CDR1 SGHRS, CDR2 YFSETQ. CDR3 coding DNA: TGCGCCAGCAGCTTAACAGGGTATAACTATGGCTACACCTTC. It encodes CASSLTGYNYGYTF.

This clonotype was observed many times. The chain combines TRBV7-8 with TRBJ2-7; 7 positions agree with TRBD1. CDR1 and CDR2 (germline): SGHVS, FQNEAQ. The CDR3 has 15 amino acids. Losses at the gene ends were 2 bases for V and 3 bases for J; bases not matched to a gene: 7. The CDR3 reads CASSLRGTEHYEQYF. DNA for the CDR3: TGTGCCAGCAGCTTAAGAGGGACAGAACACTACGAGCAGTACTTC.